This T cell receptor (beta chain) is drawn from a study of blood T cell repertoires in COVID-19. Study-level background: The cDNA or gDNA used as material had been derived from T cells, B-cell-depleted T cells, or PBMCs.

This clone appeared a few times. Per the study methods: Estimation of nucleated cell counts relied on the amplification of reference gene primers. Using immunoSEQ multiplex PCR, the repertoire was profiled, and TCRdb retains in-frame clones only, with some absent. V and J calls and clone size are copied from that table; D and trimming were computed from the DNA. The sample gives roughly 250,000 clones, 75% to 85% of which show up once; approximately 4.8% is in the top ten. The CDR3 loop spans 15 amino acids. J was trimmed by 3 bases and V by 6 bases; bases with no gene match: 5. The germline V gene has CDR1 SGHTA and CDR2 FQGNSA.

The chain carries TRBV7-2 and TRBJ2-7, with 13 bases that match TRBD2. The sequenced sample was peripheral blood. The source is a woman in her 70s with acute or convalescent COVID-19. The CDR3 DNA reads as TGTGCCAGCAGACAGACTAGCGGGGGGCTCTACGAGCAGTACTTC. Its translation: CASRQTSGGLYEQYF.